A single sample gave rise to the 5 T cell receptor beta chains below, sequenced in a study of identical twins (dated by TCRdb to the mid-2010s). Libraries were made using 5' RACE. These reads were obtained on an Illumina HiSeq 2000. The public sequencing data were trimmed at Q25 with fastp and processed into clonotypes with MiXCR by TCRdb, which kept only in-frame beta chains. Every distinct CDR3 protein forms one entry, paired with its most common genes and DNA. The sample yields fewer than 350,000 distinct CDR3 sequences; roughly 8.6% were counted once. Together, the top ten hold around 2.1% of the sample. The same data also contributed to another study, on yellow fever vaccine responses in identical twins.

Sequenced sample: memory (CD45RO+) T cells sorted from blood. Read against the paper, the sample's cell subset or site label means: CD45RO+ enriched T cells. The receptors come from a woman aged 18-29 years in good health.

At least ten counts were recorded for this clonotype. The chain joins TRBV29-1 to TRBJ1-4; D uncertain. CDR3 length: 13 amino acids. The germline gives CDR1 SQVTM, CDR2 ANQGSEA. Trimming shortened V by 7 bases and J by 6 bases, and 15 bases separated the two germline ends. The CDR3 DNA follows: TGCAGCGCCCGGACGGCGACTTATGAAAAACTGTTTTTT. Protein: CSARTATYEKLFF. The full variable domain, with the rest looked up from reference TRBV29-1 and TRBJ1-4, is SAVISQKPSRDICQRGTSLTIQCQVDSQVTMMFWYRQQPGQSLTLIATANQGSEATYESGFVIDKFPISRPNLTFSTLTVSNMSPEDSSIYLCSARTATYEKLFFGSGTQLSVL.

This clonotype was seen ten or more times. The V gene is TRBV4-1, the J gene TRBJ2-5, with TRBD2 matching over 7 bases. After removal of 1 base from V and 4 bases from J, the junction contained 12 bases not matched to a gene. The germline V gene encodes CDR1 MGHRA and CDR2 YSYEKL. There are 17 residues in the CDR3. The CDR3 spells CASSQGQTASGVETQYF. The CDR3 DNA reads as TGCGCCAGCAGCCAAGGACAAACTGCGAGCGGGGTAGAGACCCAGTACTTC.

The gene calls are TRBV18 and TRBJ2-3; D is uncertain. Per the germline V gene, CDR1 is KGHSH and CDR2 is LQKENI. The CDR3 length is 13 residues. Trimming removed 6 bases at V and 6 bases at J, with 13 bases between. Here the CDR3 reads CASSQELSDTQYF. The CDR3 DNA reads as TGTGCCAGCTCCCAGGAGTTGTCGGATACGCAGTATTTT.

J is TRBJ1-5 and V is TRBV12-3 or TRBV12-4, with TRBD1 as a possible D gene (6 bases). V was cut by 5 bases and J by 2 bases, with 19 bases left in between. The CDR3 totals 17 residues. The CDR3 nucleotides read TGTGCCAGCAGTCCTATGGGGGGCGGGTATGGCAATCAGCCCCAGCATTTT. Translated, it gives CASSPMGGGYGNQPQHF.

In its sample, this clonotype was seen a few times. In nucleotides, the CDR3 is TGTGCCAGCAGGGCCCCGGGACAGCCCCCCTACGAGCAGTACGTC. Its protein is CASRAPGQPPYEQYV. V gene TRBV7-8 combines with J gene TRBJ2-7; TRBD1 aligns across 7 bases. With 6 bases clipped from V and 2 bases from J, the junction kept 10 bases outside the gene matches. From germline, CDR1 is SGHVS and CDR2 FQNEAQ. The CDR3 covers 15 residues.